This TCR beta chain was obtained from a study of T cells in Graves' hyperthyroidism and ophthalmopathy. The ends were cut back, 5 bases at V and 5 bases at J, with 22 bases in the middle. Germline loops: CDR1 SEHNR, CDR2 FQNEAQ (reference sequence). There are 16 residues in the CDR3. This clonotype was seen at least ten times. Its antigen is not known. Amplified TCR beta CDR3 regions came from RNA transcripts. The study used the HTBI primer set for a first-round RT-PCR of the TCR CDR3. TCRdb recomputed calls from the multiplex PCR reads with MiXCR, one row per CDR3 protein. The table includes about 350,000 distinct CDR3 sequences, roughly 13% detected once. Broader study findings: Most clonotypes that expanded in the thyroid above 0.001 also showed up in blood.

The sequencing sample was made of blood. The rearrangement uses TRBV7-9 and TRBJ2-7; a possible D gene is TRBD2 (6 bases). The sequence was obtained from a woman in her forties with Graves' ophthalmopathy. The CDR3 is CASSPPPPRGPNEQYF. The DNA of the CDR3 is TGTGCCAGCAGCCCTCCCCCACCGCGGGGACCTAACGAGCAGTACTTC.